A single sample is the source of the 14 T cell receptor beta chains below, sequenced in a study of CD8+CD57+ T cells in acquired aplastic anemia. The patients chosen for sequencing had shown expansion of CD8+CD57+ cells (detected by flow cytometry). Genomic DNA constituted the template upon which TCR beta VDJ and CDR3 profiling was performed. In TCRdb, the reads were re-called with MiXCR into one record per CDR3 protein. This table has 180,000 or so distinct CDR3 sequences, around half appearing once. The sequenced sample consisted of sorted CD4+, CD8+, or CD8+CD57+ T cells (not recorded which) from PBMCs. These receptors originate from a human donor with aplastic anemia.

The CDR3 DNA reads as TGTGCCAGCACCCCGGTTTTGTCGGGTGAGCAGTTCTTC. This encodes CASTPVLSGEQFF. The chain couples TRBV2 to TRBJ2-1, with unresolved D. V was pared by 7 bases and J by 9 bases, with 16 bases between. The CDR3 length is 13 residues. Per the germline V gene, CDR1 is SNHLY and CDR2 is FYNNEI. Full variable domain (missing parts from reference TRBV2 and TRBJ2-1): EPEVTQTPSHQVTQMGQEVILRCVPISNHLYFYWYRQILGQKVEFLVSFYNNEISEKSEIFDDQFSVERPDGSNFTLKIRSTKLEDSAMYFCASTPVLSGEQFFGPGTRLTVL.

This clonotype has a handful of counts. This chain links TRBV10-3 with TRBJ1-5, with 9 bases identical to TRBD1. CDR1 ENHRY and CDR2 SYGVKD come from the germline V gene. The CDR3 covers 15 residues. With V trimmed by 2 bases and J by 5 bases, 4 bases remained unmatched. Here the CDR3 DNA reads TGTGCCATCAGTGAGGGACAGGGGTCCGATCAGCCCCAGCATTTT. As protein: CAISEGQGSDQPQHF.

Here the CDR3 reads CASRADRNTEAFF. As DNA, the CDR3 is TGCGCCAGCAGAGCGGACAGGAACACTGAAGCTTTCTTT. J is TRBJ1-1 and V is TRBV10-1; a possible D gene is TRBD1 (6 bases). CDR1 is WNHNN, CDR2 SYGVQD, per germline (reference sequence). The CDR3 has 13 residues. V lost 6 bases and J lost 1, with 9 bases in between.

This clonotype was picked up many times. The rearrangement uses TRBV5-1 and TRBJ1-5; D is uncertain. V was shortened by 0 bases and J by 4 bases, with 5 bases between the two germline ends. CDR3 size: 13 residues. Germline CDR1 SGHRS, CDR2 YFSETQ. Here the CDR3 reads CASSLETNQPQHF. The CDR3 DNA reads as TGCGCCAGCAGCTTGGAGACAAATCAGCCCCAGCATTTT.

This clonotype was picked up many times. V is TRBV2 and J is TRBJ2-3; D gene unclear. The CDR3 covers 13 residues. V lost 8 bases, J lost 3 bases, and 12 bases lay in between. Germline assignment: CDR1 SNHLY and CDR2 FYNNEI. CDR3 DNA sequence: TGTGCCAGCCTACGTGAGGCGACAGATACGCAGTATTTT. Its protein is CASLREATDTQYF.

The CDR3 DNA sequence: TGTGCCATCAGTGGGGGGAATTCGAACACCGGGGAGCTGTTTTTT. This encodes CAISGGNSNTGELFF. This chain links TRBV10-3 with TRBJ2-2; D might be TRBD1 or TRBD2, each matching 5 bases. This CDR3 has 15 residues. Trimming removed 4 bases from V and 0 bases from J, with 9 bases in between. Germline CDR1 and CDR2: ENHRY and SYGVKD.

This clonotype has ten or more counts. J is TRBJ2-2 and V is TRBV5-8, with no clear D. V dropped 1 base and J dropped 1 base, with 5 bases sitting between them. Germline values: CDR1 SGHTS, CDR2 YDEGEE. The CDR3 sequence is 14 residues long. The CDR3 spells CASSLYVNTGELFF. CDR3 DNA sequence: TGTGCCAGCAGCTTGTACGTGAACACCGGGGAGCTGTTTTTT.

J is TRBJ1-1 and V is TRBV19; D unresolved. V shed 7 bases and J shed 4 bases, with 10 bases lying between them. Germline CDR1 and CDR2: LNHDA and SQIVND (reference sequence). The CDR3 length is 12 residues. CDR3 amino acids: CASNLWGTEAFF. CDR3 nucleotide sequence: TGTGCCAGTAACCTTTGGGGCACTGAAGCTTTCTTT.

This clonotype has at least ten counts. The chain is built from TRBV11-1 and TRBJ1-6; TRBD1 might be the D (6 bases). CDR1 is SGHAT and CDR2 is FQDESV in the germline V gene (reference sequence). Trimming stripped 2 bases from V and 9 bases from J, with 11 bases between. This CDR3 has 14 residues. The CDR3 nucleotides read TGTGCCAGCAGCTTAAGAACCAGGGGTTCACCCCTCCACTTT. Protein: CASSLRTRGSPLHF.

J is TRBJ1-1 and V is TRBV20-1; D is ambiguous. Per germline, CDR1 DFQATT and CDR2 SNEGSKA (reference sequence). The CDR3 covers 13 residues. V was cut by 6 bases and J by 5 bases, with 16 bases left in between. The CDR3 DNA is TGCAGTGCGAATGGTGGGGTCGAGACTGAAGCTTTCTTT. It encodes CSANGGVETEAFF.

This chain connects TRBV15 to TRBJ1-1; D gene unclear. V was pared by 6 bases and J by 5 bases, with 13 bases between. Germline CDR1 is LNHNV and CDR2 is YYDKDF (reference sequence). CDR3 length equals 13 residues. CDR3 loop: CATRGQAPTEAFF. The CDR3 coding sequence is TGTGCCACCAGGGGCCAGGCTCCAACTGAAGCTTTCTTT. Using reference TRBV15 and TRBJ1-1 for the parts outside the CDR3, the full variable domain is DAMVIQNPRYQVTQFGKPVTLSCSQTLNHNVMYWYQQKSSQAPKLLFHYYDKDFNNEADTPDNFQSRRPNTSFCFLDIRSPGLGDTAMYLCATRGQAPTEAFFGQGTRLTVV.

The chain carries TRBV29-1 and TRBJ2-3; 9 bases fit TRBD2. The V gene's germline CDR1 is SQVTM and CDR2 ANQGSEA. The CDR3 runs 13 residues. V lost 8 bases to trimming and J lost 9 bases; unmatched junction nucleotides: 12. CDR3 nucleotides: TGCAGCTTAATGATAGCGGGAGAGGGGACGCAGTATTTT. It is translated as CSLMIAGEGTQYF.

This clonotype occurred a few times. The V call is TRBV9, the J call TRBJ2-5; 9 nucleotides line up with TRBD2. Germline V gene data show CDR1 as SGDLS and CDR2 as YYNGEE. The CDR3 length is 16 residues. Trimming cost V 3 bases and J 6 bases; bases outside gene matches: 12. The CDR3 reads CASSAWGAGGPQTQYF. In nucleotides, the CDR3 is TGTGCCAGCAGCGCGTGGGGCGCGGGGGGGCCCCAGACCCAGTACTTC.

This clonotype was detected only a few times. The chain links TRBV2 to TRBJ1-2; tentatively, D is TRBD1 (6 bases). V was trimmed by 6 bases and J by 2 bases, leaving 10 bases between them. Germline V gene sequence: CDR1 SNHLY, CDR2 FYNNEI. The CDR3 runs to 13 residues. CDR3 bases: TGTGCCAGCAGCGAAACAGGGAACTATGGCTACACCTTC. It translates to CASSETGNYGYTF.